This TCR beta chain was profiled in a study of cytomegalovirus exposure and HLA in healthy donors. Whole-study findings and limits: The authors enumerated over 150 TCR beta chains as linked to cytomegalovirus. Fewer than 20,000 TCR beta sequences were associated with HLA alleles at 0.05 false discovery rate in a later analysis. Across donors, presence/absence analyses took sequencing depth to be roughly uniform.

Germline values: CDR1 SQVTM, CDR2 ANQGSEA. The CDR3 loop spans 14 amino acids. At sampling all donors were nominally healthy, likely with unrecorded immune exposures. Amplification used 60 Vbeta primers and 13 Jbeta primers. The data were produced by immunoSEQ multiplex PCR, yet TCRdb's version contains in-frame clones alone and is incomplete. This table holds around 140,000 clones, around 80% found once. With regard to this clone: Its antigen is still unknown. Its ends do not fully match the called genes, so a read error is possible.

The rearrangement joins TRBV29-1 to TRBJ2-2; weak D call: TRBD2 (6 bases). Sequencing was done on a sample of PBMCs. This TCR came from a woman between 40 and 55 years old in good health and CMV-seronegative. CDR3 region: CSVDGGINTEELFF. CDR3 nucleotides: TGCAGCGTAGACGGCGGGATCAACACCGAGGAGCTGTTTTTT.